A single sample is the source of the 6 T cell receptor beta chains below, sequenced in a study of regulatory T cells in long-lasting Graves disease. With iRepertoire HTBI primers and Arm-PCR of CDR3 regions, TCR beta libraries were built. A single record per CDR3 protein comes from TCRdb applying MiXCR to the multiplex PCR reads. The sample contains hundreds of thousands of distinct CDR3 sequences, under 25% of which appear only once. Time point reported: persistent/refractory GD, antithyroid drugs over 5 years with positive TRAb. PBMC-derived RNA was used for the TCR library. The sequencing used peripheral blood mononuclear cells (PBMCs), collected when the disease was refractory, from a patient treated with antithyroid drugs. Receptors were obtained from a female donor with Graves disease.

The chain has TRBV7-2 and TRBJ2-1, with a weak D call TRBD2 (5 bases). Germline V gene lookup returns CDR1 SGHTA and CDR2 FQGNSA. V shed 8 bases and J shed 9 bases, with 23 bases lying between them. The CDR3 contains 15 residues. The CDR3 loop reads CASRPDWAFAGEQFF. For the CDR3, the DNA is TGTGCCAGCCGACCAGACTGGGCTTTCGCGGGTGAGCAGTTCTTC.

J is TRBJ2-7 and V is TRBV19, with D perhaps given as TRBD1 or TRBD2 (5 bases each). V was cut by 5 bases and J by 0 bases, with 14 bases left in between. In germline, CDR1 is LNHDA, CDR2 SQIVND (reference sequence). There are 15 residues in the CDR3. The CDR3 spells CASSRDRTSSYEQYF. The CDR3 bases are TGTGCCAGTAGTCGGGACCGGACAAGCTCCTACGAGCAGTACTTC.

The chain is built from TRBV19 and TRBJ2-7, with D unresolved. This CDR3 is 14 amino acids long. CDR1 is LNHDA and CDR2 is SQIVND in the germline V gene (reference sequence). The V end lost 3 bases, the J end lost 3 bases, and 12 bases lay between the germline ends. The chain's CDR3 is CASSIEPGGYEQYF. CDR3 bases: TGTGCCAGTAGTATCGAACCGGGCGGCTACGAGCAGTACTTC. Filled out from reference TRBV19 and TRBJ2-7, the complete variable domain reads DGGITQSPKYLFRKEGQNVTLSCEQNLNHDAMYWYRQDPGQGLRLIYYSQIVNDFQKGDIAEGYSVSREKKESFPLTVTSAQKNPTAFYLCASSIEPGGYEQYFGPGTRLTVT.

In its sample, this clonotype was seen many times. V gene TRBV12-3 or TRBV12-4 combines with J gene TRBJ2-2; D may be TRBD1 (5 bases). V was pared by 8 bases and J by 0 bases, with 13 bases between. CDR3 length: 15 residues. The CDR3 coding sequence is TGTGCCAGCCGCAGGGATTGGCCGAACACCGGGGAGCTGTTTTTT. This encodes CASRRDWPNTGELFF.

The chain is built from TRBV19 and TRBJ1-2; D is possibly TRBD1 (5 bases). The CDR3 loop spans 18 amino acids. Germline assignment: CDR1 LNHDA and CDR2 SQIVND (reference sequence). V lost 6 bases, J lost 3 bases, and 26 bases lay in between. The CDR3 bases are TGTGCCAGTAGACCTCTCTGGGGCCTGCCCGAAGAGGACTATGGCTACACCTTC. Protein sequence: CASRPLWGLPEEDYGYTF. The full variable domain, rest sourced from reference TRBV19 and TRBJ1-2, is DGGITQSPKYLFRKEGQNVTLSCEQNLNHDAMYWYRQDPGQGLRLIYYSQIVNDFQKGDIAEGYSVSREKKESFPLTVTSAQKNPTAFYLCASRPLWGLPEEDYGYTFGSGTRLTVV.

The sample holds many counts of this clonotype. V usage is TRBV7-3 and J usage is TRBJ2-5; 8 bases match TRBD2. The CDR3 runs to 15 residues. Germline V gives CDR1 SGHTA, CDR2 FQGTGA. Trimming cost V 1 base and J 4 bases; bases outside gene matches: 5. Written as DNA, the CDR3 is TGTGCCAGCAGCTTAAGAGGGGGACTAGGAGAGACCCAGTACTTC. Its translation: CASSLRGGLGETQYF.